This is a list of T cell receptor beta chains from one sample in a study of radiation and T cells in renal cell carcinoma. Produced via immunoSEQ multiplex PCR; TCRdb's table is partial and in-frame only. Of 150,000 to 160,000 clones in the sample, roughly 90% were seen once. The sequences come from blood, collected from a patient whose treatment included radiotherapy and nephrectomy. The receptors here all came from a woman between 50 and 59 years old with renal cell carcinoma. Each CDR3 is given with its conserved first and last residue. D genes are given only for firm matches. Clone size appears in some rows only: once, few, many, or a class for an expanded clone.

>TRBJ1-2|NA|TRBV5-4|NA
CASSPDRARGYTF
TGTGCCAGCAGCCCTGACAGAGCCCGCGGCTACACCTTC
>TRBJ1-4|TRBD1|TRBV6-5|NA
CASRTGTGVEKLFF
TGTGCCAGCAGGACCGGGACAGGGGTTGAAAAACTGTTTTTT
>TRBJ1-4|NA|TRBV5-6|NA
CASRTAGNEKLFF
TGTGCCAGCAGAACCGCAGGCAATGAAAAACTGTTTTTT
>TRBJ2-3|TRBD2|TRBV7-2|NA
CASSLQTSGGTDTQYF
TGTGCCAGCAGCTTACAGACTAGCGGGGGCACAGATACGCAGTATTTT
>TRBJ2-5|NA|TRBV7-3|NA
CASSHRNETQYF
TGTGCCAGCAGCCATAGGAATGAGACCCAGTACTTC
>TRBJ1-1|NA|TRBV6-6|once
CASSYAAWNTEAFF
TGTGCCAGCAGTTACGCGGCGTGGAACACTGAAGCTTTCTTT
>TRBJ2-1|NA|TRBV2|NA
CASSPRDGRYNEQFF
TGTGCCAGCAGTCCCCGGGACGGCCGCTACAATGAGCAGTTCTTC
>TRBJ1-2|TRBD1|TRBV7-2|NA
CASSPRTGVNYGYTF
TGTGCCAGCAGCCCACGGACAGGGGTCAACTATGGCTACACCTTC
>TRBJ2-5|NA|TRBV6-1|once
CASSEIGTSGWRGTQYF
TGTGCCAGCAGTGAAATAGGCACTTCGGGTTGGCGGGGGACCCAGTACTTC
>TRBJ2-2|NA|TRBV7-6|NA
CASSLVGAPGTGELFF
TGTGCCAGCAGCTTAGTGGGGGCGCCGGGCACCGGGGAGCTGTTTTTT
>TRBJ2-3|NA|TRBV30|NA
CAWSVQVDTDTQYF
TGTGCCTGGAGTGTACAGGTAGACACAGATACGCAGTATTTT
>TRBJ2-5|NA|TRBV7-9|NA
CASSLTGTGETQYF
TGTGCCAGCAGCCTAACAGGGACGGGGGAGACCCAGTACTTC
>TRBJ1-4|NA|TRBV25-1|few
CASSVDEKLFF
TGTGCCAGCAGTGTGGATGAAAAACTGTTTTTT
>TRBJ2-7|NA|TRBV7-9|NA
CASSLVSGASYEQYF
TGTGCCAGCAGCTTAGTCTCGGGGGCCTCCTACGAGCAGTACTTC
>TRBJ2-7|TRBD2|TRBV2|once
CASSEGGGGTYEQYF
TGTGCCAGCAGTGAAGGGGGCGGGGGAACCTACGAGCAGTACTTC
>TRBJ1-6|NA|TRBV6-5|NA
CASSLDTGLSSPLHF
TGTGCCAGCAGCCTCGATACAGGTCTTAGCTCACCCCTCCACTTT
>TRBJ2-1|TRBD2|TRBV19|NA
CASSIAGGWNEQFF
TGTGCCAGTAGTATCGCGGGGGGGTGGAATGAGCAGTTCTTC